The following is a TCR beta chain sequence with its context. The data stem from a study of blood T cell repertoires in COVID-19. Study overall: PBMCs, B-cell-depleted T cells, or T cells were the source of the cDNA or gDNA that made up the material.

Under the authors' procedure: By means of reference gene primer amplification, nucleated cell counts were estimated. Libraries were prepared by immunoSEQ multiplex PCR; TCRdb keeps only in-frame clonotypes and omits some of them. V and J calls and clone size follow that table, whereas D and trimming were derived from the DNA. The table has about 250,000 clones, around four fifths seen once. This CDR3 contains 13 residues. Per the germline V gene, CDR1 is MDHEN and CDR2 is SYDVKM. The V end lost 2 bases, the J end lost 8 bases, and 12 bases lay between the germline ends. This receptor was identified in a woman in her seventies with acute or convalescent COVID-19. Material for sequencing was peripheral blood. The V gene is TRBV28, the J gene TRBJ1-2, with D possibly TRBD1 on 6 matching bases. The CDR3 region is CASSLGTRGGYTF. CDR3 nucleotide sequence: TGTGCCAGCAGTTTAGGGACACGCGGAGGCTACACCTTC.